This record covers a single T cell receptor beta chain. In the authors' methods: Using reference gene primer amplification, nucleated cell counts were estimated. Libraries were prepared by immunoSEQ multiplex PCR; TCRdb keeps only in-frame clonotypes and omits some of them. The DNA was the basis for D and trimming; V, J and clone size are from that table. The sample shows 120,000 to 150,000 clones, roughly 90% of them seen only once. This entry comes from a study of blood T cell repertoires in COVID-19. Across the whole study: Sites in the United States, Italy and Spain provided acute and convalescent COVID-19 samples. From T cells, B-cell-depleted T cells, or PBMCs came the material, which was cDNA or gDNA.

The CDR3 runs 13 residues. The V end was cut by 2 bases, the J end by 2 bases, with 6 bases between. Per germline, CDR1 SGHAT and CDR2 FQNNGV. This TCR derives from a human donor in a cohort sampled during active COVID-19. This chain links TRBV11-2 with TRBJ1-1, with D unclear. The specimen sequenced was peripheral blood. The CDR3 spells CASSLSRNTEAFF. The CDR3 DNA follows: TGTGCCAGCAGCTTATCTAGAAACACTGAAGCTTTCTTT.